This record covers a single T cell receptor (beta chain). Its antigen is still unknown. Terminally differentiated effector memory CD45RA+ cells were excluded by CCR7 positive selection of CD45RO-negative cells. This sample stems from a study of shared clonotypes between healthy human individuals. Study context: Three CD4 naive, three CD4 memory, two CD8 naive and one CD8 memory plate were used per donor.

Study observations and caveats: The diversity represented, both genetic and in exposure history, was limited by few donors.

Deletions cut 5 bases from V and 5 bases from J, with 21 bases between. The germline V gene encodes CDR1 MNHEY and CDR2 SMNVEV (reference sequence). The CDR3 is 16 residues long. Using immunoSEQ multiplex PCR, the repertoire was profiled, and TCRdb retains in-frame clones only, with some absent. The data show approximately 1.9 million clones, with around 93% seen just once and around 1.7% held by the top ten. V and J are TRBV27 and TRBJ1-2, with D possibly matching TRBD1 (5 bases). This clonotype was sampled from a young man in good health. Some clones in this sample may be carry-over from other donors' samples. Sample: naive CD8+ T cells from PBMCs. The CDR3 DNA reads as TGTGCCAGCAGTCCGACGAAGTGGGCCGGGGGGTATGGCTACACCTTC. It codes for CASSPTKWAGGYGYTF.